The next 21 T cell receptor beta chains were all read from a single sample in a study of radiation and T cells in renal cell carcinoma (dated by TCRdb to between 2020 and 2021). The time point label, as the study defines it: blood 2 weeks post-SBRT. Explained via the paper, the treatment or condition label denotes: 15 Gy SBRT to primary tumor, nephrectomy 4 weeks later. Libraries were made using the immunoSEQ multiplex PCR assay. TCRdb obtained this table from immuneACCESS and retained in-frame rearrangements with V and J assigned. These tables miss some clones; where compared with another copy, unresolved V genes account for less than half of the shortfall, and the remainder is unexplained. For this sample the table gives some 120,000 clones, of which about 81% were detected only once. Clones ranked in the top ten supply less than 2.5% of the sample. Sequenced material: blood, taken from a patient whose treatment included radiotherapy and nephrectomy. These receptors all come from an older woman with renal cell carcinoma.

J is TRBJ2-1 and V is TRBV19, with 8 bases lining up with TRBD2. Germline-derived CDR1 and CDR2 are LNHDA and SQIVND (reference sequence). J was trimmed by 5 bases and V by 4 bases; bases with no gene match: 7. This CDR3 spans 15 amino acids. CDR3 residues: CASSRRREANNEQFF. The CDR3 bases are TGTGCCAGTAGTAGACGGCGGGAGGCGAACAATGAGCAGTTCTTC.

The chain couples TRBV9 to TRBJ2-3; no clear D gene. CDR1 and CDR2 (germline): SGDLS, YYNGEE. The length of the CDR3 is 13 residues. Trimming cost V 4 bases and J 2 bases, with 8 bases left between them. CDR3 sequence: CASSSESTDTQYF. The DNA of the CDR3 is TGTGCCAGCAGCAGCGAATCCACAGATACGCAGTATTTT.

The DNA for the CDR3 is TGTGCCTGGAGTGGCAGTGCCGGGGAGCTGTTTTTT. Its protein product is CAWSGSAGELFF. The V gene is TRBV30, the J gene TRBJ2-2, with D unclear. CDR1 is GTSNPN, CDR2 SVGIG, per germline (reference sequence). The ends were cut back, 1 base at V and 6 bases at J, with 6 bases in the middle. CDR3 length: 12 amino acids.

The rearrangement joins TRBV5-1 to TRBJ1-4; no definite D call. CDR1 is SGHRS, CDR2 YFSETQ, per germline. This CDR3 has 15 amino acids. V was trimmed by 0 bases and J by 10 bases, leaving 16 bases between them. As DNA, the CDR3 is TGCGCCAGCAGCTTGGGGTTGGAGGGAATTGGAAAACTGTTTTTT. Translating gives CASSLGLEGIGKLFF.

The chain's CDR3 is CASSPGVVETQYF. The CDR3 bases are TGTGCCAGCAGCCCAGGGGTAGTTGAGACCCAGTACTTC. The chain links TRBV27 to TRBJ2-5; D possibly corresponds to TRBD1 (6 bases). From germline, CDR1 is MNHEY and CDR2 SMNVEV (reference sequence). Trimming took off 6 bases at V and 5 bases at J, with 13 bases between the two ends. This CDR3 is built from 13 residues.

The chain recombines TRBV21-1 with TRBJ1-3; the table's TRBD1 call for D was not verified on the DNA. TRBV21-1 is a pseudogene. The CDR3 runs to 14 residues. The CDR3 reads CASSQGAVGNTIYF. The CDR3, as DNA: TGTGCCAGCAGTCAGGGGGCGGTAGGAAACACCATATATTTT.

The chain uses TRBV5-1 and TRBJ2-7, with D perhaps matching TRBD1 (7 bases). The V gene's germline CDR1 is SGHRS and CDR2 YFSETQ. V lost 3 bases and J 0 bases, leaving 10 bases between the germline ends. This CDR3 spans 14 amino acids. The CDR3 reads CASSSGDSSYEQYF. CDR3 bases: TGCGCCAGCAGCTCGGGGGACAGCTCCTACGAGCAGTACTTC.

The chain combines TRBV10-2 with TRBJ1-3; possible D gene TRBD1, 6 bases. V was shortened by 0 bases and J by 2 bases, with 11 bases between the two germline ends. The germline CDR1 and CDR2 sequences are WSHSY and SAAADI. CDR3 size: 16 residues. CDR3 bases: TGCGCCAGCAGTGAGTCCGGCAGGGGTGCTGGAAACACCATATATTTT. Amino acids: CASSESGRGAGNTIYF.

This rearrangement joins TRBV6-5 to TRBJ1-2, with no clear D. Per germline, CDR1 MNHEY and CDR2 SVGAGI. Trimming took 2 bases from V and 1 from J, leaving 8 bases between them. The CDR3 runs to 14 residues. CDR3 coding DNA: TGTGCCAGCAGTTACGACCGAGATAACTATGGCTACACCTTC. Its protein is CASSYDRDNYGYTF.

CDR3 sequence reads: CASSPPDGGVLPKAFF. In DNA form, the CDR3 reads TGTGCCAGCAGTCCCCCAGACGGGGGTGTTTTGCCTAAAGCTTTCTTT. The genes are TRBV28 and TRBJ1-1; possible D gene TRBD1, 5 bases. The V end lost 5 bases, the J end lost 9 bases, and 25 bases lay between the germline ends. The CDR3 covers 16 residues. Germline V gene data show CDR1 as MDHEN and CDR2 as SYDVKM. The complete variable domain, with remaining parts taken from reference TRBV28 and TRBJ1-1, reads DVKVTQSSRYLVKRTGEKVFLECVQDMDHENMFWYRQDPGLGLRLIYFSYDVKMKEKGDIPEGYSVSREKKERFSLILESASTNQTSMYLCASSPPDGGVLPKAFFGQGTRLTVV.

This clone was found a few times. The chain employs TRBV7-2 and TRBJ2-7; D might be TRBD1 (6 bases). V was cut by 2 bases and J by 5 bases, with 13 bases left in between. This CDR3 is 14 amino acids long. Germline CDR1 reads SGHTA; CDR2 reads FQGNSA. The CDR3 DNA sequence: TGTGCCAGCAGCTTATCCCAGGGGTCCAACGAGCAGTACTTC. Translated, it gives CASSLSQGSNEQYF. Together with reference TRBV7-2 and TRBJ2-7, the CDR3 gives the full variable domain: GAGVSQSPSNKVTEKGKDVELRCDPISGHTALYWYRQSLGQGLEFLIYFQGNSAPDKSGLPSDRFSAERTGGSVSTLTIQRTQQEDSAVYLCASSLSQGSNEQYFGPGTRLTVT.

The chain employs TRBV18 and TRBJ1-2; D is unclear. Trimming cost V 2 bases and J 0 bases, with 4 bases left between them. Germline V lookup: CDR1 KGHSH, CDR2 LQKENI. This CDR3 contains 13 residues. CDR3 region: CASSPVPNYGYTF. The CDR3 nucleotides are TGTGCCAGCTCACCAGTCCCTAACTATGGCTACACCTTC. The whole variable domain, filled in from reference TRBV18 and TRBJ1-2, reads NAGVMQNPRHLVRRRGQEARLRCSPMKGHSHVYWYRQLPEEGLKFMVYLQKENIIDESGMPKERFSAEFPKEGPSILRIQQVVRGDSAAYFCASSPVPNYGYTFGSGTRLTVV.

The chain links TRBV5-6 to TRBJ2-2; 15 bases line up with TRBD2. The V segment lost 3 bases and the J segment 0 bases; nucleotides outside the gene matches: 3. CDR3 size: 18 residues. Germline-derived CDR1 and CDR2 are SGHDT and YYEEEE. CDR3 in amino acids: CASSSGLAGGTNTGELFF. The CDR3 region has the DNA TGTGCCAGCAGCTCCGGACTAGCGGGAGGGACGAACACCGGGGAGCTGTTTTTT.

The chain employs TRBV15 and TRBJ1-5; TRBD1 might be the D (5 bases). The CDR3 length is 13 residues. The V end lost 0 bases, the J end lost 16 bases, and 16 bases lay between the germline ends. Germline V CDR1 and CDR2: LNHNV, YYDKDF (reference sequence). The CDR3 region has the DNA TGTGCCACCAGCAGAGAGAGGAGGACGGGACGACATTTT. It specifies CATSRERRTGRHF.

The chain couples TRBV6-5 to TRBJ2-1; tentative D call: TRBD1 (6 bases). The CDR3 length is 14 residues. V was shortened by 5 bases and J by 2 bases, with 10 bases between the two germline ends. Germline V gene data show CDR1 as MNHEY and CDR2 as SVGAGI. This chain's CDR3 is CASSGPGAYNEQFF. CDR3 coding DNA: TGTGCCAGCAGTGGCCCAGGGGCCTACAATGAGCAGTTCTTC.

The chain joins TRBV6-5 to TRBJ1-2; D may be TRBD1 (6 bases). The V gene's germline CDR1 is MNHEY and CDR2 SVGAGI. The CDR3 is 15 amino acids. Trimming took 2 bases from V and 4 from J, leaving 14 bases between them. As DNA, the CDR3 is TGTGCCAGCAGTTACGCCGGGGGGGCGCCCTATGGCTACACCTTC. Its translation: CASSYAGGAPYGYTF.

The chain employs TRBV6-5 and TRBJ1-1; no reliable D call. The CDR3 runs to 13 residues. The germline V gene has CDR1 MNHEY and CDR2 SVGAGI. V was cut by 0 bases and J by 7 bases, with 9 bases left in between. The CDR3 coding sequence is TGTGCCAGCAGTTACTCTCCCGCTGGTGAAGCTTTCTTT. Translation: CASSYSPAGEAFF.

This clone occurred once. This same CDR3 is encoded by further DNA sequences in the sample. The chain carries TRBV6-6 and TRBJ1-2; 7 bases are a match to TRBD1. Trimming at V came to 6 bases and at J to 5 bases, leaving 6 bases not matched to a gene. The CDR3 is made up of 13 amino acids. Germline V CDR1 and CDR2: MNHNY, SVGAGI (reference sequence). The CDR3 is CASSPGTDYGYTF. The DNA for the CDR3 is TGTGCCAGCAGCCCCGGGACAGATTATGGCTACACCTTC.

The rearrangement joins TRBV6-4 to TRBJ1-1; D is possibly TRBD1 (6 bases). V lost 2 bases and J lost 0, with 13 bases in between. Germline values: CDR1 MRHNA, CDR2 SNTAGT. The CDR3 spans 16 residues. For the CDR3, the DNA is TGTGCCAGCAGTGACCCTCAGACAGGCATGAACACTGAAGCTTTCTTT. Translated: CASSDPQTGMNTEAFF.

The CDR3 here is CASSLGTGNYGYTF. The CDR3 DNA reads as TGCGCCAGCAGCTTGGGGACAGGGAACTATGGCTACACCTTC. The chain combines TRBV5-1 with TRBJ1-2; 8 nucleotides match TRBD1. The V and J ends lost 0 bases and 2 bases, in that order; junction bases with no gene match: 0. CDR3 length: 14 amino acids. Germline V CDR1 and CDR2: SGHRS, YFSETQ.

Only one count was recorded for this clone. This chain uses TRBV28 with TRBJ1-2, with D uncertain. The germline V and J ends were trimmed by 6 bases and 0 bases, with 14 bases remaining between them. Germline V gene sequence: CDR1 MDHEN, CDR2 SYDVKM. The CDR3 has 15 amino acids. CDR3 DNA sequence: TGTGCCAGCAGACCTTACATTCTTCCTAACTATGGCTACACCTTC. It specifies CASRPYILPNYGYTF.